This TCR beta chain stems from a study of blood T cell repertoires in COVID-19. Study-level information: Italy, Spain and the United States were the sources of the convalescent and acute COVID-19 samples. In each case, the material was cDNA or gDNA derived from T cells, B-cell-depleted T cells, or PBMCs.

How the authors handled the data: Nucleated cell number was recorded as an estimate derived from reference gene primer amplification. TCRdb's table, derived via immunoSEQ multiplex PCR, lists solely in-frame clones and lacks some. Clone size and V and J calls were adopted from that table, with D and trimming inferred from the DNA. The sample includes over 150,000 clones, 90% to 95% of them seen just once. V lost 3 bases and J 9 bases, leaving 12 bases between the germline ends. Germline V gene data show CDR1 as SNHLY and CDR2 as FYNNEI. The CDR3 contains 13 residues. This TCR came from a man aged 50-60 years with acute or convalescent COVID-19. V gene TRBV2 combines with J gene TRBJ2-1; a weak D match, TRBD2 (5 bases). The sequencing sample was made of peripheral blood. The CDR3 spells CASSDRLWGEQFF. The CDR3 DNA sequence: TGTGCCAGCAGTGATAGACTATGGGGTGAGCAGTTCTTC.